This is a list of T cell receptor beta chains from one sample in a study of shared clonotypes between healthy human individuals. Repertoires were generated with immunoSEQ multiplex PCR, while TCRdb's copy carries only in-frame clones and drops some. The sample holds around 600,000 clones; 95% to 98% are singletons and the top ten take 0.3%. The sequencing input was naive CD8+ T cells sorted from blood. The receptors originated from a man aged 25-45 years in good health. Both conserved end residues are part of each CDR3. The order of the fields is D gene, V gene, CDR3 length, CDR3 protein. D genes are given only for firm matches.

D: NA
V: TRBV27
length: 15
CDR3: CATQQGRDLYNEQFF

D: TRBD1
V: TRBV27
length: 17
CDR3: CASSLQGGQTSTDTQYF

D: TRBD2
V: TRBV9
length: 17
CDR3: CASSVGVLAGTQETQYF

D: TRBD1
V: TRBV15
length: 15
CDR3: CATSRLQGASGELFF

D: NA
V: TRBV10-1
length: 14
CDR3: CASSETGKSYEQYF

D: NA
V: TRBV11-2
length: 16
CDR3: CASSLVGSPLYNEQFF

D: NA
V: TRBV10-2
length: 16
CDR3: CASSHRTRRNTGELFF

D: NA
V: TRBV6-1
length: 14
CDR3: CASSDLTVPYEQYF

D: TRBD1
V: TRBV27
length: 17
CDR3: CASRTGGDRGLHTEAFF

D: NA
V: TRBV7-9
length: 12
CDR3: CASSATSYEQYF

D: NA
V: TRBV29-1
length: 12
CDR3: CSVFGTNYGYTF

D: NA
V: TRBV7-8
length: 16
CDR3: CASSLRAAGLGYEQYF

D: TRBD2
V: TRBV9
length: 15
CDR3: CASSVVGTSEREQFF

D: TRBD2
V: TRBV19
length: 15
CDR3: CASTLSGSSYNEQFF

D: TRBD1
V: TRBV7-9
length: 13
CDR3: CASSGDRTYEQYF

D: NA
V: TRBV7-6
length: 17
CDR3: CASSWSPGTGRDNEQFF

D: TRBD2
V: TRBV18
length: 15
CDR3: CASSPSGGPMNEQFF

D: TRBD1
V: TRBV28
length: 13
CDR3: CASRTGGGNTIYF